The next 20 T cell receptor beta chains were all read from a single sample in a study of human T cells and chemical hapten exposure. The time point was: patch test 1, 2 weeks after DPC sensitization. Treatment meaning: therapeutic diphenylcyclopropenone sensitization with weekly scalp DPC. Via MiXCR, TCRdb re-called the RACE reads, giving one row per CDR3 protein. The sample has fewer than 400,000 distinct CDR3 sequences; approximately 6.9% are singletons. The source material was whole blood, sampled in connection with sensitization to the hapten diphenylcyclopropenone (DPC). The receptors were gathered from a young woman with alopecia areata. Some clones in this sample may be carry-over from other donors' samples.

The rearrangement uses TRBV7-6 and TRBJ1-5; no reliable D call. The CDR3 covers 12 residues. Germline CDR1 is SGHVS and CDR2 is FNYEAQ. V lost 5 bases and J 4 bases, leaving 6 bases between the germline ends. The CDR3 reads CASSAPNQPQHF. The CDR3 nucleotides read TGTGCCAGCAGCGCCCCGAATCAGCCCCAGCATTTT.

This clonotype appeared many times. The rearrangement links TRBV5-1 to TRBJ1-2, with TRBD1 matching over 7 bases. V was pared by 4 bases and J by 5 bases, with 5 bases of the junction left unmatched. The CDR3 contains 13 residues. Germline V gene lookup returns CDR1 SGHRS and CDR2 YFSETQ. The DNA for the CDR3 is TGCGCCAGCAGCCCGGGACAGACTTATGGCTACACCTTC. This gives the protein CASSPGQTYGYTF.

This clonotype was recorded a few times. This chain links TRBV5-6 with TRBJ2-1, with D possibly being TRBD2 (7 bases). The germline V and J ends were trimmed by 4 bases and 4 bases, with 21 bases remaining between them. The CDR3 consists of 17 residues. Germline values: CDR1 SGHDT, CDR2 YYEEEE. This CDR3 is CASSPLGAGASYNEQFF. The CDR3 nucleotides are TGTGCCAGCAGCCCCCTAGGGGCGGGGGCCTCATACAATGAGCAGTTCTTC.

This chain uses TRBV15 with TRBJ2-3; 11 positions match TRBD2. V was clipped by 5 bases and J by 2 bases; unmatched bases: 9. Per germline, CDR1 LNHNV and CDR2 YYDKDF (reference sequence). The CDR3 loop spans 17 amino acids. In DNA, the CDR3 is TGTGCCACCAGCCTCGCACTAGCGGGGGTGTCCACAGATACGCAGTATTTT. Translating it yields CATSLALAGVSTDTQYF.

The table lists this clonotype with many counts. V is TRBV6-2 or TRBV6-3 and J is TRBJ2-1; 8 nucleotides match TRBD2. Germline lookup yields CDR1 MNHEY and CDR2 SVGEGT. V was pared by 0 bases and J by 3 bases, with 4 bases of the junction left unmatched. The CDR3 is 16 amino acids. CDR3 sequence: CASSYSSGVHYNEQFF. CDR3 nucleotide sequence: TGTGCCAGCAGTTACTCTAGCGGGGTGCACTACAATGAGCAGTTCTTC.

This clonotype was counted many times. V is TRBV5-1 and J is TRBJ2-4, with D perhaps TRBD2 (7 bases). The length of the CDR3 is 18 residues. CDR1 SGHRS and CDR2 YFSETQ come from the germline V gene. Trimming pared 4 bases from V and 0 bases from J, leaving 20 bases between. The CDR3: CASSPFAGALGAKNIQYF. For the CDR3, the DNA is TGCGCCAGCAGCCCCTTTGCGGGGGCCCTTGGAGCCAAAAACATTCAGTACTTC. The full variable domain, completed using reference TRBV5-1 and TRBJ2-4, is KAGVTQTPRYLIKTRGQQVTLSCSPISGHRSVSWYQQTPGQGLQFLFEYFSETQRNKGNFPGRFSGRQFSNSRSEMNVSTLELGDSALYLCASSPFAGALGAKNIQYFGAGTRLSVL.

CDR3 DNA: TGTGCCAGCAGTTACTCGCGGGGGCTACAAGAGACCCAGTACTTC. Amino acids: CASSYSRGLQETQYF. The genes are TRBV6-5 and TRBJ2-5, with D perhaps matching TRBD2 (7 bases). V was pared by 0 bases and J by 2 bases, with 10 bases between. CDR1 is MNHEY, CDR2 SVGAGI, per germline. This CDR3 is 15 amino acids long.

The chain combines TRBV6-5 with TRBJ2-1; the D gene is possibly TRBD2 (6 bases). Germline V gene lookup returns CDR1 MNHEY and CDR2 SVGAGI. The CDR3 has 14 amino acids. Trimming stripped 4 bases from V and 3 bases from J, with 10 bases between. The DNA for the CDR3 is TGTGCCAGCAGTTCGCGACTAGACTACAATGAGCAGTTCTTC. Translated, it gives CASSSRLDYNEQFF.

The chain employs TRBV9 and TRBJ1-1; D remains ambiguous. The V gene lost 2 bases and the J gene lost 0 bases, with 8 bases spanning the gap. The germline V gene encodes CDR1 SGDLS and CDR2 YYNGEE. The CDR3 loop spans 14 amino acids. CDR3 residues: CASSVESMNTEAFF. The DNA for the CDR3 is TGTGCCAGCAGCGTGGAGAGCATGAACACTGAAGCTTTCTTT.

This sequence joins TRBV20-1 and TRBJ2-7; 11 bases fit TRBD2. CDR3 size: 15 residues. Looked up from germline, CDR1 is DFQATT and CDR2 is SNEGSKA (reference sequence). V was pared by 1 base and J by 3 bases, with 5 bases of the junction left unmatched. The CDR3 is CSARVPGLADYEQYF. CDR3 in DNA: TGCAGTGCTAGAGTTCCGGGACTAGCGGACTACGAGCAGTACTTC.

This clonotype was recorded many times. One junction end disagrees with the germline gene, perhaps due to a read error. The chain uses TRBV7-9 and TRBJ1-1, with 7 bases aligning to TRBD1. The CDR3 spans 14 residues. Germline V gene lookup returns CDR1 SEHNR and CDR2 FQNEAQ (reference sequence). The DNA of the CDR3 is TGCGCCAGCAGCTCCGGACAGGCGAACACTGAAGCTTTCTTT. This codes for CASSSGQANTEAFF.

V and J are TRBV29-1 and TRBJ2-7; D is possibly TRBD2 (5 bases). Deletions cut 1 base from V and 2 bases from J, with 12 bases between. This CDR3 has 14 amino acids. Germline CDR1 and CDR2: SQVTM and ANQGSEA. CDR3 bases: TGCAGCGTTGAAGGGCCCGAGGGCCCCTACGAGCAGTACTTC. Protein product: CSVEGPEGPYEQYF.

V gene TRBV4-1 combines with J gene TRBJ2-3, with a weak D call TRBD1 (5 bases). V shed 0 bases and J shed 8 bases, with 21 bases lying between them. The CDR3 contains 17 residues. Germline CDR1 is MGHRA and CDR2 is YSYEKL. The CDR3 is CASSQEDLGAKIATQYF. In DNA, the CDR3 is TGCGCCAGCAGCCAAGAAGATTTAGGGGCCAAGATTGCTACGCAGTATTTT.

This chain uses TRBV20-1 with TRBJ2-7; D is tentatively TRBD1 or TRBD2 (5 bases each). The germline V gene has CDR1 DFQATT and CDR2 SNEGSKA (reference sequence). The length of the CDR3 is 14 residues. Trimming shortened V by 5 bases and J by 7 bases, and 21 bases separated the two germline ends. Written as DNA, the CDR3 is TGCAGTGCTCCGGCCCGGGGCACAACTAGGGAGCAGTACTTC. Translation gives CSAPARGTTREQYF.

This clonotype was seen ten or more times. This chain links TRBV18 with TRBJ1-4, with D uncertain. Trimming removed 2 bases from V and 4 bases from J, with 11 bases in between. This CDR3 has 15 amino acids. The germline gives CDR1 KGHSH, CDR2 LQKENI. Here the CDR3 DNA reads TGTGCCAGCTCACCAGAGGTGGCGGTTAATGAAAAACTGTTTTTT. Protein sequence: CASSPEVAVNEKLFF.

This clonotype occurred a few times. The chain has TRBV4-2 and TRBJ2-6; D gene ambiguous. The germline V gene encodes CDR1 LGHNA and CDR2 YNFKEQ. This CDR3 contains 17 residues. V was cut by 0 bases and J by 0 bases, with 9 bases left in between. CDR3 protein: CASSQDLTNSGANVLTF. DNA of the CDR3: TGTGCCAGCAGCCAAGATCTAACCAACTCTGGGGCCAACGTCCTGACTTTC.

Many counts were recorded for this clonotype. The chain has TRBV4-2 and TRBJ2-6, with TRBD1 matching 8 bases. The CDR3 has 17 amino acids. V lost 5 bases to trimming and J lost 4 bases; unmatched junction nucleotides: 10. In germline, CDR1 is LGHNA, CDR2 YNFKEQ. The CDR3 coding sequence is TGTGCCAGCAGCTACCCGGACAGGGTTGCAGGGGCCAACGTCCTGACTTTC. Encoded protein: CASSYPDRVAGANVLTF.

This clonotype was seen many times. The chain combines TRBV4-1 with TRBJ2-3, with D unclear. V was cut by 4 bases and J by 3 bases, with 8 bases left in between. In germline, CDR1 is MGHRA, CDR2 YSYEKL. The CDR3 runs 13 residues. The CDR3 reads CASSPRLTDTQYF. CDR3 in DNA: TGCGCCAGCAGCCCACGGTTAACAGATACGCAGTATTTT.

The chain recombines TRBV6-6 with TRBJ2-3; tentative D call: TRBD2 (6 bases). This CDR3 contains 16 residues. Germline V gene data show CDR1 as MNHNY and CDR2 as SVGAGI (reference sequence). Trimming took off 6 bases at V and 0 bases at J, with 16 bases between the two ends. The CDR3 loop reads CASRIRRGLSTDTQYF. The CDR3 bases are TGTGCCAGCAGAATAAGGAGGGGCCTCAGCACAGATACGCAGTATTTT.

Only a few counts were recorded for this clonotype. This chain joins TRBV6-2 or TRBV6-3 and TRBJ2-7, with D tentatively TRBD1 or TRBD2 (5 bases each). The CDR3 runs to 17 residues. Between the trimmed V and J ends, which lost 2 bases and 3 bases, there was a span of 20 bases. Germline V gives CDR1 MNHEY, CDR2 SVGEGT. The CDR3 bases are TGTGCCAGCAGTTACCTTCCCCGGGGCAGAAGGGACTACGAGCAGTACTTC. It is translated as CASSYLPRGRRDYEQYF.